Presented here are 16 T cell receptor beta chains from one specimen sequenced in a study of CD8 T cells in ankylosing spondylitis. TCRdb passed the 5' RACE reads through MiXCR, listing each CDR3 protein once. The data show 180,000 or so distinct CDR3 sequences, around 10% seen once. Source material: blood, either unsorted or a sorted T cell fraction (not recorded which). Every receptor here comes from a male donor with ankylosing spondylitis or in good health (not recorded which).

Comments on this clonotype: A much larger clonotype is one base distant, so this may be a read error. The rearrangement uses TRBV5-5 and TRBJ2-3; 13 bases are shared with TRBD2. This CDR3 spans 15 amino acids. V trimming: 6 bases; J trimming: 3 bases; junction bases outside the gene matches: 4. Germline V CDR1 and CDR2: SGHKS, YYEKEE (reference sequence). In DNA form, the CDR3 reads TGTGCCAGCATGTGGACTAGCGGGAGAACAGATACGCAGTATTTT. Its protein product is CASMWTSGRTDTQYF. The full variable domain, completed using reference TRBV5-5 and TRBJ2-3, is DAGVTQSPTHLIKTRGQQVTLRCSPISGHKSVSWYQQVLGQGPQFIFQYYEKEERGRGNFPDRFSARQFPNYSSELNVNALLLGDSALYLCASMWTSGRTDTQYFGPGTRLTVL.

In this sample, this clonotype turned up once. This sequence may be a read error, since a much larger clone differs from it by one base. V is TRBV7-6 and J is TRBJ2-3; 9 bases agree with TRBD2. V trimming: 3 bases; J trimming: 4 bases; junction bases outside the gene matches: 5. Germline CDR1 is SGHVS and CDR2 is FNYEAQ. This CDR3 spans 15 amino acids. In DNA, the CDR3 is TGTGCCAGCAGCTTTTCCATAGCGGGGGCAGATACGCAGTATTTT. Amino acids: CASSFSIAGADTQYF.

The sample holds many counts of this clonotype. The chain is built from TRBV20-1 and TRBJ1-1; no definite D call. This CDR3 spans 11 amino acids. CDR1 DFQATT and CDR2 SNEGSKA come from the germline V gene (reference sequence). The ends were cut back, 4 bases at V and 6 bases at J, with 9 bases in the middle. The CDR3 region is CSATGPSEAFF. The CDR3 DNA reads as TGCAGTGCTACCGGGCCCTCTGAAGCTTTCTTT.

This clonotype was detected only a few times. This rearrangement joins TRBV7-2 to TRBJ2-7, with TRBD2 matching over 8 bases. Looked up from germline, CDR1 is SGHTA and CDR2 is FQGNSA. This CDR3 has 16 residues. Losses at the gene ends were 3 bases for V and 9 bases for J; bases not matched to a gene: 16. The CDR3 spells CASSFSASGLPTMQYF. CDR3 DNA: TGTGCCAGCAGCTTCTCGGCTAGCGGGCTTCCTACGATGCAGTACTTC.

The genes are TRBV7-2 and TRBJ2-2, with D tentatively TRBD1 (6 bases). Germline CDR1 SGHTA, CDR2 FQGNSA. Trimming took 5 bases from V and 3 from J, leaving 10 bases between them. The CDR3 spans 14 residues. CDR3 residues: CASSQGFYTGELFF. CDR3 sequence (DNA): TGTGCCAGCAGCCAGGGGTTTTACACCGGGGAGCTGTTTTTT.

This clonotype has a count of ten or more. This chain links TRBV10-2 with TRBJ2-2, with 11 nucleotides matching TRBD2. This CDR3 has 16 residues. V shed 3 bases, J shed 5 bases, and the junction held 5 bases outside the gene matches. The germline gives CDR1 WSHSY, CDR2 SAAADI. The CDR3 spells CASSEWASGGTGELFF. In nucleotides, the CDR3 is TGCGCCAGCAGTGAATGGGCTAGCGGGGGGACCGGGGAGCTGTTTTTT.

This clonotype was seen a few times. The chain joins TRBV11-2 to TRBJ1-4; no firm D call. The CDR3 spans 14 residues. Germline V gene lookup returns CDR1 SGHAT and CDR2 FQNNGV. Trimming stripped 1 base from V and 8 bases from J, with 11 bases between. The CDR3 nucleotides are TGTGCCAGCAGCTTAGTGGCGTCTGGGGAAAAACTGTTTTTT. Its protein product is CASSLVASGEKLFF.

A few counts support this clonotype. The CDR3 here is CASSEVGLVGNTIYF. Written as DNA, the CDR3 is TGTGCCAGCAGTGAGGTCGGTTTAGTTGGAAACACCATATATTTT. The V call is TRBV25-1, the J call TRBJ1-3; D remains ambiguous. This CDR3 has 15 amino acids. Trimming removed 3 bases at V and 3 bases at J, with 12 bases between. Germline V CDR1 and CDR2: MGHDK, SYGVNS.

There are a few counts of this clonotype. The V gene is TRBV12-5, the J gene TRBJ2-6; D ambiguous. The CDR3 totals 14 residues. V was cut by 3 bases and J by 3 bases, with 6 bases left in between. From germline, CDR1 is LGHNT and CDR2 FRNRAP. CDR3 sequence: CASGFFGGANVLTF. The CDR3 coding sequence is TGTGCTAGTGGTTTTTTCGGTGGGGCCAACGTCCTGACTTTC.

This clonotype appeared many times. The chain uses TRBV20-1 and TRBJ2-7; D ambiguous. The CDR3 runs 10 residues. The V gene's germline CDR1 is DFQATT and CDR2 SNEGSKA (reference sequence). V lost 0 bases to trimming and J lost 9 bases, with 6 bases between them. CDR3 amino acids: CSARDTPQYF. The CDR3 DNA is TGCAGTGCTAGAGACACCCCGCAGTACTTC.

The chain couples TRBV29-1 to TRBJ2-6, with TRBD2 matching over 10 bases. Germline CDR1 reads SQVTM; CDR2 reads ANQGSEA. The CDR3 is 20 residues long. With V trimmed by 4 bases and J by 0 bases, 15 bases remained unmatched. The CDR3 sequence is CSVVGSSGSSSYSGANVLTF. CDR3 nucleotides: TGCAGCGTTGTGGGGTCTAGCGGGAGTTCGTCCTACTCTGGGGCCAACGTCCTGACTTTC.

The V gene is TRBV6-1, the J gene TRBJ1-6; perhaps TRBD1 as D (5 bases). Trimming removed 7 bases from V and 9 bases from J, with 16 bases in between. Germline V gives CDR1 MNHNS, CDR2 SASEGT. The CDR3 contains 14 residues. As DNA, the CDR3 is TGTGCCAGCAACCAGGGACGTCGGAGTTCACCCCTCCACTTT. Translation: CASNQGRRSSPLHF.

This clonotype has ten or more counts. The chain uses TRBV6-6 and TRBJ2-1; unclear D gene. The CDR3 length is 13 residues. Germline-derived CDR1 and CDR2 are MNHNY and SVGAGI (reference sequence). V lost 5 bases and J 4 bases, leaving 9 bases between the germline ends. CDR3 in amino acids: CASSQTDYNEQFF. The CDR3 DNA reads as TGTGCCAGCAGTCAAACAGATTACAATGAGCAGTTCTTC.

This clonotype was seen only a few times. V gene TRBV20-1 combines with J gene TRBJ2-1; possibly TRBD2 for D (5 bases). The germline V gene encodes CDR1 DFQATT and CDR2 SNEGSKA (reference sequence). V lost 3 bases, J lost 5 bases, and 11 bases lay in between. This CDR3 has 13 amino acids. The DNA for the CDR3 is TGCAGTGCTAGGGATACTAGAGACAATGAGCAGTTCTTC. Its translation: CSARDTRDNEQFF.

This clonotype was detected ten times or more. This chain uses TRBV29-1 with TRBJ1-5; possible D gene TRBD1, 5 bases. Trimming shortened V by 5 bases and J by 5 bases, and 13 bases separated the two germline ends. The germline V gene encodes CDR1 SQVTM and CDR2 ANQGSEA. The CDR3 consists of 13 residues. The CDR3, as DNA: TGCAGCGTTATGGCGGGGGTGGATCAGCCCCAGCATTTT. Translation: CSVMAGVDQPQHF. Looking up the rest from reference TRBV29-1 and TRBJ1-5 gives the full variable domain: SAVISQKPSRDICQRGTSLTIQCQVDSQVTMMFWYRQQPGQSLTLIATANQGSEATYESGFVIDKFPISRPNLTFSTLTVSNMSPEDSSIYLCSVMAGVDQPQHFGDGTRLSIL.

There are many counts of this clonotype. This chain connects TRBV29-1 to TRBJ1-5, with D possibly being TRBD1 (5 bases). Germline CDR1 is SQVTM and CDR2 is ANQGSEA. This CDR3 spans 15 amino acids. V was clipped by 6 bases and J by 2 bases, with 17 bases between them. DNA for the CDR3: TGCAGCGTAACAACCGGGACGGGAGGCAATCAGCCCCAGCATTTT. It encodes CSVTTGTGGNQPQHF.